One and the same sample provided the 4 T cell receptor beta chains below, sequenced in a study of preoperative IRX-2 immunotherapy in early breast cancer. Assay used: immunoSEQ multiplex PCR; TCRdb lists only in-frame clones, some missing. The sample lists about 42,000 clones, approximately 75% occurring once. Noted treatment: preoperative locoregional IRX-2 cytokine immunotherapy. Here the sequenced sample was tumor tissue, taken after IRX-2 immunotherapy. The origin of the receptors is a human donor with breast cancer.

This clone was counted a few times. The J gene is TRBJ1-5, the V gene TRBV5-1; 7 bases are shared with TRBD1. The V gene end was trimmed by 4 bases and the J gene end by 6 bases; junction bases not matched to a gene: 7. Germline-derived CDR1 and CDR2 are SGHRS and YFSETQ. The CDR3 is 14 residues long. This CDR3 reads CASSQGQEGQPQHF. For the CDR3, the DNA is TGCGCCAGCAGCCAAGGACAGGAAGGTCAGCCCCAGCATTTT.

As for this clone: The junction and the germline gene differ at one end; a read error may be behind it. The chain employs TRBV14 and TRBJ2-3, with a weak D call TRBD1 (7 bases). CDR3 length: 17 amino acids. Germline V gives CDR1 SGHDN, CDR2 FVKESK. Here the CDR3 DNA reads TGTGCCAGCAGCAAAGAGGGGGCAGGACTAAGCACAGATACGCAGTATTTT. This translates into CASSKEGAGLSTDTQYF.

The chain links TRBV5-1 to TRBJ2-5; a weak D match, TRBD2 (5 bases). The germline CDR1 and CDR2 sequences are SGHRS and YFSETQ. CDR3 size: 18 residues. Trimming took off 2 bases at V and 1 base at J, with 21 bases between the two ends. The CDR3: CASSLGLAGRPFQETQYF. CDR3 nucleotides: TGCGCCAGCAGCTTAGGCCTAGCTGGTCGACCATTCCAAGAGACCCAGTACTTC.

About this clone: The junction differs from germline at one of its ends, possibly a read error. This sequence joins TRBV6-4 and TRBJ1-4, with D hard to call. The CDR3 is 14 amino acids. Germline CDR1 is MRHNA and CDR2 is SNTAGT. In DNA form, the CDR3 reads TGTGCCATCAGTGAGAATTCGAGGGATGAAAAACTGTTTTTT. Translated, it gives CAISENSRDEKLFF.